This T cell receptor (beta chain) came from a study of blood T cell repertoires in COVID-19. About the study: The United States, Italy and Spain were the sources of the acute and convalescent COVID-19 samples.

Germline V gene data show CDR1 as MNHEY and CDR2 as SVGAGI. V was clipped by 4 bases and J by 9 bases; unmatched bases: 8. CDR3 length: 15 amino acids. Per the original data handling: Amplified reference gene primers provided the basis for estimating nucleated cell counts. Profiling relied on immunoSEQ multiplex PCR, and the TCRdb table lists in-frame clones only, not all of them. The V and J calls and clone size come from that table; D and trimming were worked out from the DNA. The data contain more than 85,000 clones, roughly 84% of them singletons. Sequenced: peripheral blood. This TCR came from a human donor in a cohort sampled during active COVID-19. The V and J genes are TRBV6-5 and TRBJ2-1, with 11 bases matching TRBD1. CDR3 sequence (DNA): TGTGCCAGCAGTTCCAGGGACAGGGGGTTAGTTGAGCAGTTCTTC. Translation: CASSSRDRGLVEQFF.